The 5 T cell receptor beta chains below were found in one sample sequenced in a study of T-cell reconstitution after alpha-beta-depleted transplantation in children. Unique molecular identifiers were incorporated when the TCRbeta library was constructed. Via MiXCR, TCRdb re-called the PCR reads, giving one row per CDR3 protein. This table holds about 640,000 distinct CDR3 sequences, over 10% found once. This specimen consisted of PBMCs, mostly from graft donor cells, obtained 360 days after TCRalphabeta/CD19-depleted stem cell transplant. The receptors shown here come from a male patient aged 10 to 17 who had a stem cell transplant for acute myeloid leukemia, so the T cells may come from the graft donor.

This clonotype came up many times. V is TRBV20-1 and J is TRBJ2-1; 14 bases align to TRBD2. CDR1 and CDR2 (germline): DFQATT, SNEGSKA (reference sequence). J was trimmed by 6 bases and V by 2 bases; bases with no gene match: 3. The CDR3 is 15 residues long. The CDR3 loop is CSARWTSGRINEQFF. The CDR3 DNA reads TGCAGTGCTAGATGGACTAGCGGGAGGATCAATGAGCAGTTCTTC.

This clonotype was observed a few times. J is TRBJ2-7 and V is TRBV7-6; weak D call: TRBD1 (5 bases). CDR3 length: 16 residues. V lost 1 base to trimming and J lost 1 base, with 14 bases between them. Germline CDR1 SGHVS, CDR2 FNYEAQ. The CDR3 DNA reads TGTGCCAGCAGCTTAGAGCCCGCACAGGTATCCTACGAGCAGTACTTC. Residues: CASSLEPAQVSYEQYF.

The table lists this clonotype with a few counts. The CDR3 spells CASSLGGQAESPLHF. DNA of the CDR3: TGTGCCAGCAGTTTGGGGGGACAGGCCGAATCACCCCTCCACTTT. This chain connects TRBV12-3 or TRBV12-4 to TRBJ1-6; 8 nucleotides agree with TRBD1. The V and J ends lost 3 bases and 10 bases, in that order; junction bases with no gene match: 8. The CDR3 runs 15 residues.

The chain joins TRBV5-5 to TRBJ2-2; the D is unclear. This CDR3 has 15 residues. V lost 0 bases and J 2 bases, leaving 8 bases between the germline ends. CDR1 SGHKS and CDR2 YYEKEE come from the germline V gene (reference sequence). The DNA of the CDR3 is TGTGCCAGCAGCTTGGCACAACCAAACACCGGGGAGCTGTTTTTT. Translating gives CASSLAQPNTGELFF. The variable domain in full, with the rest retrieved from reference TRBV5-5 and TRBJ2-2, is DAGVTQSPTHLIKTRGQQVTLRCSPISGHKSVSWYQQVLGQGPQFIFQYYEKEERGRGNFPDRFSARQFPNYSSELNVNALLLGDSALYLCASSLAQPNTGELFFGEGSRLTVL.

This clonotype was picked up a small number of times. The J gene is TRBJ2-1, the V gene TRBV7-6, with TRBD2 matching 11 bases. The germline V gene has CDR1 SGHVS and CDR2 FNYEAQ. V lost 1 base to trimming and J lost 8 bases; unmatched junction nucleotides: 10. The CDR3 is 17 amino acids. The CDR3 DNA is TGTGCCAGCAGCTTAGGTCCCGGGACTAGCGGATCTTATGAGCAGTTCTTC. It encodes CASSLGPGTSGSYEQFF.